This entry describes one TCR beta chain. RNA transcripts gave rise to amplified TCR beta CDR3 regions. A first-round RT-PCR of the TCR CDR3 used the HTBI primer set. TCRdb reprocessed the multiplex PCR reads via MiXCR and lists one record per CDR3 protein. The data hold fewer than 650,000 distinct CDR3 sequences, with approximately 15% observed a single time. The data were obtained in a study of T cells in Graves' hyperthyroidism and ophthalmopathy. With 7 bases removed from V and 6 bases from J, the gap between germline ends came to 5 bases. The CDR3 has 10 amino acids. Per germline, CDR1 MNHEY and CDR2 SVGEGT.

The clonotype originates from a woman in her 30s with Graves' hyperthyroidism that later progressed to Graves' ophthalmopathy. The gene calls are TRBV6-2 or TRBV6-3 and TRBJ2-3; D not resolved. The sequencing sample was made of blood. Here the CDR3 reads CASTWDTQYF. As DNA, the CDR3 is TGTGCCAGCACTTGGGATACGCAGTATTTT.